This T cell receptor (beta chain) was sequenced in a study of T-cell reconstitution after alpha-beta-depleted transplantation in children. Trimming stripped 4 bases from V and 1 base from J, with 14 bases between. The CDR3 is 16 amino acids. Germline values: CDR1 SGHRS, CDR2 YFSETQ. The library targeted TCRbeta and was prepared with unique molecular identifiers. TCRdb re-analysed the PCR reads in MiXCR, keeping a single row per CDR3 protein. The table includes under 350,000 distinct CDR3 sequences, around 9.6% detected once. The sample consisted of PBMCs from the stem cell graft donor, taken from the stem cell graft. This receptor was identified in a human donor who donated a stem cell graft to a child with SCID. The V and J genes are TRBV5-1 and TRBJ2-2; TRBD2 might be the D (5 bases). DNA of the CDR3: TGCGCCAGCAGCGACCGACGCGGAGGGAACACCGGGGAGCTGTTTTTT. This encodes CASSDRRGGNTGELFF.